This T cell receptor (beta chain) was profiled in a study of Ad26.COV2.S vaccination and SARS-CoV-2 variants. Whole-study context: Donor was one of the participants in the Ad26.COV2.S arm of the COV1001 trial. Study-wide results and limits: Vaccinees reportedly had broad spike-specific CD8+ and CD4+ T cell responses.

Per germline, CDR1 LGHDT and CDR2 YNNKEL (reference sequence). Trimming pared 3 bases from V and 3 bases from J, leaving 6 bases between. This CDR3 has 12 residues. About this clone: The antigen remains unidentified.

The protocol was immunoSEQ multiplex PCR, while the TCRdb copy is restricted to in-frame clones and leaves out a portion. The sample consists of about 350,000 clones, about 86% of them appearing once. Treatment denoted: some 19 received Ad26.COV2.S at low or high dose, single or two shots; about 5 received placebo; per-sample allocation not given. Day 63 after the first injection of vaccine or placebo was the sampling time. A Boston donor was an adult aged 18-55 years. This chain links TRBV3-1 (or the pseudogene TRBV3-2) with TRBJ2-7, with D possibly matching TRBD1 (5 bases). The sequence was collected from a person aged 18-65 years who received the Ad26.COV2.S COVID-19 vaccine or a placebo. Material: peripheral blood, obtained in a trial of Ad26.COV2.S vaccine versus placebo. CDR3 amino acids: CASSHQGYEQYF. CDR3 nucleotides: TGTGCCAGCAGCCACCAGGGCTACGAGCAGTACTTC.